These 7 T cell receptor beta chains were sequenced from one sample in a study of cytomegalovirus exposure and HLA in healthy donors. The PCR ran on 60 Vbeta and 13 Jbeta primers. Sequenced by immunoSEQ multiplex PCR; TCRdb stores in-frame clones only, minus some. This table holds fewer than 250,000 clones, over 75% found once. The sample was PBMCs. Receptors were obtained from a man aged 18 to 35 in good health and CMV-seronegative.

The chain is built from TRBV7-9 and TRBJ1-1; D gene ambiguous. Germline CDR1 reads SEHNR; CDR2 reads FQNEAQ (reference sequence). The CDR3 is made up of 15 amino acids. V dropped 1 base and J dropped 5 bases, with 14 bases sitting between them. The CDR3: CASSLVLGSGTEAFF. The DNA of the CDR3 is TGTGCCAGCAGCTTAGTTCTAGGGTCGGGGACTGAAGCTTTCTTT.

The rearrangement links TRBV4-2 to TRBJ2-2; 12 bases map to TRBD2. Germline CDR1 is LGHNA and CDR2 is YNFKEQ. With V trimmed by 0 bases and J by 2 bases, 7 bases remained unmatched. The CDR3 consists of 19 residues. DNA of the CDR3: TGTGCCAGCAGCCAAGATGTGACTAGCGGGAGAGGAAACACCGGGGAGCTGTTTTTT. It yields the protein CASSQDVTSGRGNTGELFF.

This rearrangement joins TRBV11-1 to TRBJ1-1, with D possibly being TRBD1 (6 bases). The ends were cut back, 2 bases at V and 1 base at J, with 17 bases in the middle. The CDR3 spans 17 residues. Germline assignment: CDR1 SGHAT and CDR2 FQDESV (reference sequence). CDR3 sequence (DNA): TGTGCCAGCAGCTTACGCCGAGGGACAAGAGGGAACACTGAAGCTTTCTTT. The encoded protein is CASSLRRGTRGNTEAFF.

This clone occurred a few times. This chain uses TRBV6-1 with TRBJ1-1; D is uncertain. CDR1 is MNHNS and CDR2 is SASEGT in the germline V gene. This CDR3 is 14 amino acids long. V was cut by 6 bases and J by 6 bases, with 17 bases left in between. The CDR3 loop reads CASSYATSSPEAFF. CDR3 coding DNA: TGTGCCAGCAGCTATGCTACTAGTTCTCCTGAAGCTTTCTTT.

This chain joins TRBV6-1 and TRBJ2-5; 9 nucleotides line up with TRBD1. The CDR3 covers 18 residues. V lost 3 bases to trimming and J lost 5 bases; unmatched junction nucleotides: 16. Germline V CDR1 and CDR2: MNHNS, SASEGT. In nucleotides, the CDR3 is TGTGCCAGCAGTGACACCGGGACAGGGCTGAGAAGGGAGGAGACCCAGTACTTC. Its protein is CASSDTGTGLRREETQYF.

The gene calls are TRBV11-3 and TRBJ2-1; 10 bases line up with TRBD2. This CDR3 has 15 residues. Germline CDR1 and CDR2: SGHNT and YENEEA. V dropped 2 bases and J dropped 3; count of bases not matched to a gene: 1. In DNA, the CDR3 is TGTGCCAGCAGCTTACTAGCGGGGGTCTACAATGAGCAGTTCTTC. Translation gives CASSLLAGVYNEQFF.

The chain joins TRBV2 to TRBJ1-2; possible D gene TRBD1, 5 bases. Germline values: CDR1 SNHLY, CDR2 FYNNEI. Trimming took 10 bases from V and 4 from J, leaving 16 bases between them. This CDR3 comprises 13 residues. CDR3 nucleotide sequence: TGTGCCATGGGACGGGGGGTCCCCTATGGCTACACCTTC. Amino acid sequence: CAMGRGVPYGYTF.